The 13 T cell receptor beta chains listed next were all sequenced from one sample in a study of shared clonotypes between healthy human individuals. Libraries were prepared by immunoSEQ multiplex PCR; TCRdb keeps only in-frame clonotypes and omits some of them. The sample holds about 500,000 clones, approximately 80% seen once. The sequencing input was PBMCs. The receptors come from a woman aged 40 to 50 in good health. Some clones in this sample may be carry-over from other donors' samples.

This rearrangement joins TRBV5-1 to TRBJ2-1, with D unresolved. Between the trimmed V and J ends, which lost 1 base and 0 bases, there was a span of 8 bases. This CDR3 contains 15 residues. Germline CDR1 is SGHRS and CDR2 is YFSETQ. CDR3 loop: CASSLSGDSYNEQFF. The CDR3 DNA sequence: TGCGCCAGCAGCTTGTCGGGCGACTCCTACAATGAGCAGTTCTTC. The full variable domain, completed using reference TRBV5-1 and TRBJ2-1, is KAGVTQTPRYLIKTRGQQVTLSCSPISGHRSVSWYQQTPGQGLQFLFEYFSETQRNKGNFPGRFSGRQFSNSRSEMNVSTLELGDSALYLCASSLSGDSYNEQFFGPGTRLTVL.

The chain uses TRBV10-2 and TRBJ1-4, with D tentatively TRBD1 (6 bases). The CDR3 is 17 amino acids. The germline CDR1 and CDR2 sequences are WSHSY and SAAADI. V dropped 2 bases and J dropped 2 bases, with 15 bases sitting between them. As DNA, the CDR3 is TGCGCCAGCAGTGAGAATCAGGGGAAAACCACTAATGAAAAACTGTTTTTT. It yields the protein CASSENQGKTTNEKLFF.

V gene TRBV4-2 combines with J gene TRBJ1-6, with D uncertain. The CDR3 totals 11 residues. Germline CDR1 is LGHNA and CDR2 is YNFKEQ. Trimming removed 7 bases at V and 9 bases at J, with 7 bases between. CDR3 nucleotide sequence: TGTGCCAGCACCCATACTTCACCCCTCCACTTT. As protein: CASTHTSPLHF.

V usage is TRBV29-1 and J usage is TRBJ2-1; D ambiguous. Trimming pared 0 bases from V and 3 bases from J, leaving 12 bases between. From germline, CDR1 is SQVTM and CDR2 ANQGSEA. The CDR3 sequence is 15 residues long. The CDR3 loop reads CSVEEGIAFYNEQFF. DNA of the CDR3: TGCAGCGTTGAAGAGGGGATCGCGTTCTACAATGAGCAGTTCTTC.

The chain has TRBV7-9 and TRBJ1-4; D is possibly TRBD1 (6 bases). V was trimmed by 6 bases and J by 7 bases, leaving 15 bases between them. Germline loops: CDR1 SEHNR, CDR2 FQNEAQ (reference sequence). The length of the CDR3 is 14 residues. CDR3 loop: CASSSTGQVEKLFF. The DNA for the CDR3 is TGTGCCAGCAGTTCAACAGGGCAGGTTGAAAAACTGTTTTTT.

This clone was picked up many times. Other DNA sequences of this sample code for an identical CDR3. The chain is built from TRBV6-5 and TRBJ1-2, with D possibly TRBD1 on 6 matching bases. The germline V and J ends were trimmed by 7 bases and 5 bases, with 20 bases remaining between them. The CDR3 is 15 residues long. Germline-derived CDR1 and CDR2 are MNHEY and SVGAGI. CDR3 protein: CASTDQGGNVYGYTF. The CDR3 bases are TGTGCCAGCACCGACCAAGGGGGGAATGTGTATGGCTACACCTTC.

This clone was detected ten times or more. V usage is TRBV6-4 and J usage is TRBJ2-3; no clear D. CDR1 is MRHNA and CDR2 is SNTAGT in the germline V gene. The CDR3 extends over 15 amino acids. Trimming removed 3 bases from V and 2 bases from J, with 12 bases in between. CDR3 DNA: TGTGCCAGCAGTGAGGGGAACGCCCACACAGATACGCAGTATTTT. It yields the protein CASSEGNAHTDTQYF.

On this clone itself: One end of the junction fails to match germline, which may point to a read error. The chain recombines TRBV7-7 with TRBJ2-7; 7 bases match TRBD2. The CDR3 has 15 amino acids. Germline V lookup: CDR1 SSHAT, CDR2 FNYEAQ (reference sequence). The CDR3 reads CASSLAAGASYEQYF. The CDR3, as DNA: TGTGCTAGCAGCTTAGCGGCGGGAGCCTCCTACGAGCAGTACTTC.

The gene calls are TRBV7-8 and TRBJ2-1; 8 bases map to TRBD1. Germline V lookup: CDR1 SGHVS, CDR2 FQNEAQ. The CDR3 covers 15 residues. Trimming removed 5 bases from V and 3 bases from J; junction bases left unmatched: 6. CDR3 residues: CASSPDRGGYNEQFF. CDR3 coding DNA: TGTGCCAGCAGCCCAGACAGGGGCGGCTACAATGAGCAGTTCTTC.

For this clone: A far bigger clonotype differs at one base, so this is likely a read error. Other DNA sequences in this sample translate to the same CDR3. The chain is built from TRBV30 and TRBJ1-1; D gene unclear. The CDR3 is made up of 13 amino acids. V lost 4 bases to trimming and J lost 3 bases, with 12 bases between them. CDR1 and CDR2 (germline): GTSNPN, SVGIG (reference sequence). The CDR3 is CAWNRDLYTEAFF. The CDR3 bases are TGTGCCTGGAATCGGGATCTGTACACTGAAGCTTTCTTT.

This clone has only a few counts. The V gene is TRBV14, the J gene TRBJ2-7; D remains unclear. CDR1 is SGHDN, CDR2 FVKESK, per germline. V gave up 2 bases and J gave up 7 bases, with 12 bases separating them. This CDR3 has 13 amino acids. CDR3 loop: CASSQTRIGEQYF. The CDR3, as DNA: TGTGCCAGCAGCCAAACCAGGATCGGGGAGCAGTACTTC.

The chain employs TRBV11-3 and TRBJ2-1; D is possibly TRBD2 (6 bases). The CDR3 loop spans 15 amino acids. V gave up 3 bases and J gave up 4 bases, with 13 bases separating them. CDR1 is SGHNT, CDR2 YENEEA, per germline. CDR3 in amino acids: CASSFGGKEYNEQFF. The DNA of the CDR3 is TGTGCCAGCAGCTTCGGCGGGAAGGAATACAATGAGCAGTTCTTC. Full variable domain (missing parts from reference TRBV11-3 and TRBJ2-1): EAGVVQSPRYKIIEKKQPVAFWCNPISGHNTLYWYLQNLGQGPELLIRYENEEAVDDSQLPKDRFSAERLKGVDSTLKIQPAELGDSAVYLCASSFGGKEYNEQFFGPGTRLTVL.

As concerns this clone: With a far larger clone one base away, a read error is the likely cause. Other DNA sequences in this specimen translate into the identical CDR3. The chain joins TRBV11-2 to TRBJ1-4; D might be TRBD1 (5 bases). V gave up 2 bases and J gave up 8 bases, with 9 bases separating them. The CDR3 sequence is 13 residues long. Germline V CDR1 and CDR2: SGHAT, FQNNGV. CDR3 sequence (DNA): TGTGCCAGCAGCTTATCAGGGCGGGAAAAACTGTTTTTT. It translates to CASSLSGREKLFF. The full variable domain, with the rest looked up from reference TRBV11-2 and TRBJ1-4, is EAGVAQSPRYKIIEKRQSVAFWCNPISGHATLYWYQQILGQGPKLLIQFQNNGVVDDSQLPKDRFSAERLKGVDSTLKIQPAKLEDSAVYLCASSLSGREKLFFGSGTQLSVL.